The 27 T cell receptor beta chains listed next were all sequenced from one sample in a study of blood T cells in healthy people across ages. It was with a sample-barcoded 5' primer and a J-beta primer mix that a second PCR of about 6 to 12 cycles was run. From the 5' RACE reads, TCRdb called clonotypes with MiXCR, one entry per CDR3 protein. The sample has hundreds of thousands of distinct CDR3 sequences, 32% seen once. The sample taken for sequencing was blood. Receptor source: a woman of 80 years or more in good health.

This clonotype was seen only a few times. This chain uses TRBV27 with TRBJ2-3, with D unresolved. Germline V gives CDR1 MNHEY, CDR2 SMNVEV (reference sequence). The CDR3 is made up of 13 amino acids. The V end was cut by 5 bases, the J end by 3 bases, with 9 bases between. The CDR3 loop reads CASSIQGTDTQYF. The CDR3 nucleotides read TGTGCCAGCAGTATACAAGGGACAGATACGCAGTATTTT.

This clonotype showed up many times. This chain joins TRBV5-1 and TRBJ2-6; D unclear. V lost 1 base and J lost 0, with 5 bases in between. The CDR3 runs 15 residues. CDR1 is SGHRS and CDR2 is YFSETQ in the germline V gene. The DNA for the CDR3 is TGCGCCAGCAGCTTGATGGGCTCTGGGGCCAACGTCCTGACTTTC. Amino acid sequence: CASSLMGSGANVLTF.

There are many counts of this clonotype. The chain is built from TRBV4-3 and TRBJ2-6; D is unresolved. The CDR3 runs to 16 residues. Germline V gives CDR1 LGHNA, CDR2 YSLEER. V was shortened by 4 bases and J by 0 bases, with 10 bases between the two germline ends. The chain's CDR3 is CASSPSWVSGANVLTF. The CDR3 bases are TGCGCCAGCAGCCCCAGTTGGGTCTCTGGGGCCAACGTCCTGACTTTC.

The chain joins TRBV7-6 to TRBJ1-2, with 7 bases that match TRBD1. CDR1 is SGHVS, CDR2 FNYEAQ, per germline. The ends lost 5 bases at V and 6 bases at J; junction bases unmatched: 9. The CDR3 is 14 amino acids. CDR3 bases: TGTGCCAGCAGCCCCCCAGGGGGGAGGGATGGCTACACCTTC. It codes for CASSPPGGRDGYTF. Supplemented by reference TRBV7-6 and TRBJ1-2, the full variable domain reads GAGVSQSPRYKVTKRGQDVALRCDPISGHVSLYWYRQALGQGPEFLTYFNYEAQQDKSGLPNDRFSAERPEGSISTLTIQRTEQRDSAMYRCASSPPGGRDGYTFGSGTRLTVV.

In this sample, this clonotype turned up many times. The V gene is TRBV11-2, the J gene TRBJ2-6, with D perhaps TRBD1 (6 bases). The CDR3 is 20 amino acids. Germline CDR1 and CDR2: SGHAT and FQNNGV. V gave up 5 bases and J gave up 0 bases, with 23 bases separating them. The CDR3 DNA sequence: TGTGCCAGCAGCGGAGTACGGGCAGGGGTCTACAGCTCTGGGGCCAACGTCCTGACTTTC. This codes for CASSGVRAGVYSSGANVLTF.

This clonotype has at least ten counts. The V gene is TRBV25-1, the J gene TRBJ2-3; unclear D gene. Germline V gene lookup returns CDR1 MGHDK and CDR2 SYGVNS. V shed 4 bases and J shed 14 bases, with 13 bases lying between them. The CDR3 has 11 residues. CDR3 residues: CASSVQPALYF. The DNA for the CDR3 is TGTGCCAGCAGTGTTCAGCCTGCATTGTATTTT.

In its sample, this clonotype was seen many times. The chain uses TRBV20-1 and TRBJ2-1; no firm D call. Between the trimmed V and J ends, which lost 0 bases and 13 bases, there was a span of 10 bases. This CDR3 spans 11 amino acids. Germline V CDR1 and CDR2: DFQATT, SNEGSKA (reference sequence). The chain's CDR3 is CSAREDGSQFF. The CDR3 coding sequence is TGCAGTGCTAGAGAAGACGGATCACAGTTCTTC.

This chain links TRBV3-1 with TRBJ2-5, with D perhaps assigned TRBD1 or TRBD2 (5 bases each). Per the germline V gene, CDR1 is LGHDT and CDR2 is YNNKEL (reference sequence). Trimming took off 0 bases at V and 9 bases at J, with 14 bases between the two ends. The CDR3 totals 14 residues. CDR3 DNA sequence: TGTGCCAGCAGCCAAGATCCGGGACCCTGGGCCCAGTACTTC. This codes for CASSQDPGPWAQYF.

This clonotype was seen repeatedly, ten times or more. The chain recombines TRBV7-2 with TRBJ2-1, with 9 bases aligning to TRBD1. With 1 base clipped from V and 5 bases from J, the junction kept 3 bases outside the gene matches. Per the germline V gene, CDR1 is SGHTA and CDR2 is FQGNSA. The CDR3 loop spans 15 amino acids. The DNA for the CDR3 is TGTGCCAGCAGCTTAGGGGACAGGGTACACAATGAGCAGTTCTTC. It translates to CASSLGDRVHNEQFF.

The gene calls are TRBV20-1 and TRBJ2-1; 7 bases agree with TRBD2. This CDR3 has 15 amino acids. V shed 5 bases and J 6 bases; nucleotides not matched to a gene: 13. Germline CDR1 and CDR2: DFQATT and SNEGSKA (reference sequence). The CDR3 DNA is TGCAGTGCTCGACGAGCGGGGTTAGTTGGCAATGAGCAGTTCTTC. This sequence encodes CSARRAGLVGNEQFF.

Comments on this clonotype: A much more abundant neighbour one base away suggests this may be a read error. Since the CDR3 does not end with the conserved phenylalanine or tryptophan, this likely comes from a read error. The V and J genes are TRBV7-2 and TRBJ1-5; a weak D match, TRBD1 (5 bases). Germline-derived CDR1 and CDR2 are SGHTA and FQGNSA. V shed 0 bases and J shed 6 bases, with 6 bases lying between them. The CDR3 totals 13 residues. DNA for the CDR3: TGTGCCAGCAGCTTAGCAACAGGTCAGCCCCAGCATTTG. Protein product: CASSLATGQPQHL.

For this clonotype: One junction end disagrees with the germline gene, perhaps due to a read error. The chain uses TRBV9 and TRBJ2-5; D call uncertain. CDR1 SGDLS and CDR2 YYNGEE come from the germline V gene. This CDR3 is built from 14 residues. CDR3 amino acids: CASNVERVAYGQYF. The CDR3 DNA reads as TGTGCCAGCAACGTAGAAAGGGTTGCCTACGGGCAGTACTTC.

The chain joins TRBV20-1 to TRBJ2-7; tentatively, D is TRBD2 (5 bases). The germline CDR1 and CDR2 sequences are DFQATT and SNEGSKA (reference sequence). Trimming cost V 3 bases and J 2 bases, with 11 bases left between them. This CDR3 comprises 13 residues. The CDR3 loop reads CSARQRWAYEQYF. The DNA of the CDR3 is TGCAGTGCTAGGCAGCGGTGGGCCTACGAGCAGTACTTC.

This clonotype was seen many times. The gene calls are TRBV7-9 and TRBJ2-7, with a weak D call TRBD1 (7 bases). The ends were cut back, 5 bases at V and 3 bases at J, with 17 bases in the middle. The CDR3 contains 15 residues. The germline V gene encodes CDR1 SEHNR and CDR2 FQNEAQ (reference sequence). The CDR3 is CASSIRPGGLYEQYF. The CDR3 coding sequence is TGTGCCAGCAGCATCCGACCAGGGGGACTCTACGAGCAGTACTTC.

This clonotype was recorded a few times. The rearrangement uses TRBV12-3 or TRBV12-4 and TRBJ1-1; D uncertain. V gave up 6 bases and J gave up 4 bases, with 18 bases separating them. The CDR3 is 15 residues long. CDR3 coding DNA: TGTGCCAGCAGACCGGTGGAGGCCCGGTTCACTGAAGCTTTCTTT. It yields the protein CASRPVEARFTEAFF.

This clonotype has a count of ten or more. J is TRBJ2-1 and V is TRBV7-2; 9 nucleotides align to TRBD1. The CDR3 extends over 15 amino acids. CDR1 SGHTA and CDR2 FQGNSA come from the germline V gene. Unmatched junction bases numbered 3, after V lost 4 bases and J lost 2 bases. This chain's CDR3 is CASSWGQGTYNEQFF. CDR3 bases: TGTGCCAGCAGCTGGGGACAGGGTACCTACAATGAGCAGTTCTTC.

The chain combines TRBV3-1 with TRBJ1-1, with D unresolved. CDR1 and CDR2 (germline): LGHDT, YNNKEL (reference sequence). The CDR3 extends over 15 amino acids. With 0 bases removed from V and 4 bases from J, the gap between germline ends came to 12 bases. The CDR3 protein is CASSQEARDGTEAFF. CDR3 DNA sequence: TGTGCCAGCAGCCAAGAGGCGAGAGATGGCACTGAAGCTTTCTTT.

This clonotype occurred a few times. The chain employs TRBV20-1 and TRBJ2-1; 7 bases align to TRBD2. V dropped 6 bases and J dropped 3; count of bases not matched to a gene: 8. Germline V gene lookup returns CDR1 DFQATT and CDR2 SNEGSKA (reference sequence). This CDR3 is 14 amino acids long. Written as DNA, the CDR3 is TGCAGTGCAGCCGGGACTACCAACTACAATGAGCAGTTCTTC. Its protein is CSAAGTTNYNEQFF.

The CDR3 nucleotides read TGTGCCAGCAGTTTGGACAGCCCCCTTTTCGCGAACACCGGGGAGCTGTTTTTT. Its translation is CASSLDSPLFANTGELFF. The chain links TRBV27 to TRBJ2-2; D is perhaps TRBD1 (6 bases). Germline loops: CDR1 MNHEY, CDR2 SMNVEV (reference sequence). There are 18 residues in the CDR3. V was clipped by 3 bases and J by 0 bases, with 17 bases between them.

This clonotype was counted a single time. The junction shows a germline mismatch at one end, possibly a read error. The genes are TRBV5-1 and TRBJ2-5; 8 nucleotides agree with TRBD2. The J call may be in error: the DNA end matches TRBJ2-7 better. CDR1 and CDR2 from the germline V gene are SGHRS and YFSETQ. The CDR3 runs 16 residues. The CDR3 region has the DNA TGCGTCAGCAGCTTGGATTCGGGGGGGACGATCTACGAGCAGTACTTC. Protein: CVSSLDSGGTIYEQYF.

The chain is built from TRBV5-1 and TRBJ1-4; no firm D call. Germline V gene sequence: CDR1 SGHRS, CDR2 YFSETQ. The CDR3 totals 13 residues. V lost 0 bases, J lost 4 bases, and 4 bases lay in between. CDR3 nucleotide sequence: TGCGCCAGCAGCTTGGCTCATAATGAAAAACTGTTTTTT. Translated: CASSLAHNEKLFF. The full variable domain, its missing parts supplied by reference TRBV5-1 and TRBJ1-4, is KAGVTQTPRYLIKTRGQQVTLSCSPISGHRSVSWYQQTPGQGLQFLFEYFSETQRNKGNFPGRFSGRQFSNSRSEMNVSTLELGDSALYLCASSLAHNEKLFFGSGTQLSVL.

This clonotype was recorded at least ten times. V and J are TRBV5-1 and TRBJ1-4, with D tentatively TRBD1 (5 bases). V was trimmed by 5 bases and J by 8 bases, leaving 16 bases between them. The V gene's germline CDR1 is SGHRS and CDR2 YFSETQ. This CDR3 region has 14 residues. CDR3 residues: CASSRGGPDEKLFF. The CDR3 DNA reads TGCGCCAGCAGTCGGGGGGGACCGGACGAAAAACTGTTTTTT. The variable domain in full, with the rest retrieved from reference TRBV5-1 and TRBJ1-4, is KAGVTQTPRYLIKTRGQQVTLSCSPISGHRSVSWYQQTPGQGLQFLFEYFSETQRNKGNFPGRFSGRQFSNSRSEMNVSTLELGDSALYLCASSRGGPDEKLFFGSGTQLSVL.

This clonotype was seen only once. This sequence joins TRBV20-1 and TRBJ2-3, with a possible D match to TRBD2 (5 bases). Germline CDR1 DFQATT, CDR2 SNEGSKA (reference sequence). The CDR3 loop spans 14 amino acids. The germline V and J ends were trimmed by 5 bases and 4 bases, with 16 bases remaining between them. The CDR3 DNA reads as TGCAGTGCTCCCTCGGGGAGCGGAGCAGATACGCAGTATTTT. This translates into CSAPSGSGADTQYF.

This chain links TRBV4-1 with TRBJ1-3; 7 bases are a match to TRBD1. The junction had 9 bases not matched to a gene; V was cut back by 4 bases and J by 6 bases. This CDR3 has 15 residues. Germline loops: CDR1 MGHRA, CDR2 YSYEKL. This CDR3 reads CASSRDREAVNTIYF. The CDR3, as DNA: TGCGCCAGCAGCCGGGACAGAGAAGCGGTAAACACCATATATTTT.

This rearrangement joins TRBV20-1 to TRBJ2-7; 7 positions match TRBD1. The DNA end is more similar to TRBJ2-5, so the J call may be wrong. CDR3 length equals 14 residues. Germline CDR1 reads DFQATT; CDR2 reads SNEGSKA (reference sequence). In DNA form, the CDR3 reads TGCAGTGCTGGGGACAGCTTTTTCAAAGAGACCCAGTACTTC. Residues: CSAGDSFFKETQYF.

Of note for this clonotype: A much more abundant neighbour one base away suggests this may be a read error. The V call is TRBV6-1, the J call TRBJ2-7, with 8 bases aligning to TRBD1. The germline CDR1 and CDR2 sequences are MNHNS and SASEGT. V gave up 6 bases and J gave up 7 bases; unmatched junction bases: 17. This CDR3 has 16 residues. The CDR3 DNA reads as TGTGCCAGCAGCCTGGACAGGGCAGGGGGAATCAATGAGCAGTACTTC. It is translated as CASSLDRAGGINEQYF.

This clonotype occurred a few times. V is TRBV19 and J is TRBJ1-5, with 8 bases lining up with TRBD1. The CDR3 extends over 15 amino acids. Germline CDR1 and CDR2: LNHDA and SQIVND (reference sequence). Unmatched junction bases numbered 11, after V lost 7 bases and J lost 6 bases. The CDR3 DNA is TGTGCCAGTACCAGTGACAGGGGAATTGGTCAGCCCCAGCATTTT. It codes for CASTSDRGIGQPQHF.